This is a list of T cell receptor beta chains from one sample in a study of cytomegalovirus exposure and HLA in healthy donors. Produced via immunoSEQ multiplex PCR; TCRdb's table is partial and in-frame only. The sample yields approximately 190,000 clones, approximately 87% seen once. The source material was PBMCs. These TCRs come from a man under 40 in good health and CMV-seronegative. Both conserved end residues are part of each CDR3. D genes are given only for firm matches. A row's size may be missing; if present it is once, few, many or a size class.

length	size	V	D	J	CDR3	DNA
18	NA	TRBV7-9	TRBD2	TRBJ2-3	CASSLALGLAGVADTQYF	TGTGCCAGCAGCTTAGCCCTGGGACTAGCGGGAGTGGCAGATACGCAGTATTTT
15	NA	TRBV6-5	NA	TRBJ1-4	CASSFEQATNEKLFF	TGTGCCAGCAGTTTCGAACAAGCAACTAATGAAAAACTGTTTTTT
15	NA	TRBV2	NA	TRBJ1-1	CASSANTIMNTEAFF	TGTGCCAGCAGCGCCAACACGATTATGAACACTGAAGCTTTCTTT
17	NA	TRBV18	TRBD2	TRBJ2-1	CASSPLRSAGVDNEQFF	TGTGCCAGCTCACCACTACGGTCGGCGGGGGTGGACAATGAGCAGTTCTTC
13	once	TRBV28	NA	TRBJ1-2	CASSLDRSYGYTF	TGTGCCAGCAGTTTAGACAGGTCCTATGGCTACACCTTC
14	NA	TRBV7-9	NA	TRBJ1-1	CASKREGMNTEAFF	TGTGCCAGCAAGCGGGAAGGAATGAACACTGAAGCTTTCTTT
14	NA	TRBV5-4	TRBD2	TRBJ2-1	CASSSRTRWNEQFF	TGTGCCAGCAGCTCCAGGACTAGATGGAATGAGCAGTTCTTC
14	NA	TRBV27	NA	TRBJ1-1	CASTPGTGGTEAFF	TGTGCCAGCACACCGGGAACCGGGGGCACTGAAGCTTTCTTT
12	once	TRBV29-1	NA	TRBJ1-1	CSASTGLTEAFF	TGCAGCGCGTCGACAGGCCTCACTGAAGCTTTCTTT
16	NA	TRBV4-3	NA	TRBJ1-3	CASSQDNGGLGNTIYF	TGCGCCAGCAGCCAAGATAACGGGGGGCTTGGAAACACCATATATTTT
16	NA	TRBV18	TRBD1	TRBJ1-5	CASSPPRDRAYQPQHF	TGTGCCAGCTCACCACCGCGGGACAGGGCGTATCAGCCCCAGCATTTT
14	NA	TRBV6-5	TRBD1	TRBJ1-3	CASSRQGSGNTIYF	TGTGCCAGCAGTCGACAGGGCTCAGGAAACACCATATATTTT
15	NA	TRBV7-9	NA	TRBJ1-2	CASSLARQENYGYTF	TGTGCCAGCAGCTTGGCGAGACAGGAGAACTATGGCTACACCTTC
17	NA	TRBV4-2	NA	TRBJ1-2	CASSEATRLGGSYGYTF	TGTGCCAGCAGCGAAGCTACTCGTCTGGGGGGATCTTATGGCTACACCTTC
16	NA	TRBV5-1	TRBD1	TRBJ1-6	CASSVGGQGPWSPLHF	TGCGCCAGCAGCGTAGGGGGACAGGGGCCTTGGTCACCCCTCCACTTT
15	once	TRBV6-1	NA	TRBJ2-7	CASSELLRGAYEQYF	TGTGCCAGCAGTGAACTGCTCAGGGGCGCCTACGAGCAGTACTTC
14	NA	TRBV7-2	NA	TRBJ2-3	CASSPGLGTDTQYF	TGTGCCAGCAGCCCAGGACTTGGCACAGATACGCAGTATTTT
16	NA	TRBV12-5	NA	TRBJ1-5	CASAGRGEKSNQPQHF	TGTGCTAGTGCGGGGCGGGGCGAGAAAAGCAATCAGCCCCAGCATTTT
12	NA	TRBV19	NA	TRBJ2-1	CASSIGRVEQFF	TGTGCCAGTAGTATAGGGAGGGTTGAGCAGTTCTTC
12	NA	TRBV19	NA	TRBJ2-3	CASSMMGHRQYF	TGTGCCAGTAGTATGATGGGGCATAGACAGTATTTT
15	NA	TRBV28	TRBD2	TRBJ2-3	CASSLTSGSTDTQYF	TGTGCCAGCAGTCTGACTAGCGGAAGCACAGATACGCAGTATTTT
14	NA	TRBV4-1	TRBD1	TRBJ1-2	CASSHTGGAGGYTF	TGCGCCAGCAGCCACACAGGGGGCGCAGGGGGCTACACCTTC
13	NA	TRBV10-3	NA	TRBJ2-5	CAIRSEDGETQYF	TGTGCCATCAGATCCGAGGATGGAGAGACCCAGTACTTC
13	NA	TRBV7-9	NA	TRBJ2-5	CASSFSEEATQYF	TGTGCCAGCAGCTTCTCAGAGGAAGCGACCCAGTACTTC
14	NA	TRBV6-5	NA	TRBJ1-1	CASTNWQGNTEAFF	TGTGCCAGCACCAACTGGCAGGGAAACACTGAAGCTTTCTTT
13	NA	TRBV6-5	NA	TRBJ1-5	CASSYMSNQPQHF	TGTGCCAGCAGTTATATGTCCAATCAGCCCCAGCATTTT
15	NA	TRBV5-1	NA	TRBJ2-2	CASSLSTGNTGELFF	TGCGCCAGCAGCTTGTCGACAGGGAACACCGGGGAGCTGTTTTTT
13	NA	TRBV6-1	NA	TRBJ1-1	CASSLRERTEAFF	TGTGCCAGCAGTCTACGGGAGCGGACTGAAGCTTTCTTT
14	NA	TRBV5-1	TRBD1	TRBJ2-7	CASSWGTGTYEQYF	TGCGCCAGCAGCTGGGGGACAGGAACCTACGAGCAGTACTTC
13	NA	TRBV9	NA	TRBJ1-1	CASSERTEPEAFF	TGTGCCAGCAGCGAGAGGACAGAGCCTGAAGCTTTCTTT
13	once	TRBV29-1	TRBD2	TRBJ2-1	CSVGLANYNEQFF	TGCAGCGTGGGACTAGCGAACTACAATGAGCAGTTCTTC
15	NA	TRBV7-6	NA	TRBJ2-5	CASSQRDTPQETQYF	TGTGCCAGCAGCCAGAGGGACACCCCCCAAGAGACCCAGTACTTC
13	NA	TRBV7-7	NA	TRBJ2-7	CASSQTQGDEQYF	TGTGCTAGCAGCCAGACGCAGGGCGACGAGCAGTACTTC
13	NA	TRBV4-1	NA	TRBJ1-3	CASSEGAGNTIYF	TGCGCCAGCAGCGAAGGGGCGGGAAACACCATATATTTT
18	NA	TRBV5-6	TRBD1	TRBJ2-1	CASSLGFGDRSSYNEQFF	TGTGCCAGCAGCTTGGGTTTCGGGGACAGGAGCTCCTACAATGAGCAGTTCTTC
12	NA	TRBV28	NA	TRBJ2-7	CASSLTGYEQYF	TGTGCCAGCAGTTTGACGGGTTACGAGCAGTACTTC
18	NA	TRBV4-3	TRBD2	TRBJ2-7	CASSQFPPLAGGSYEQYF	TGCGCCAGCAGCCAATTCCCGCCTTTAGCGGGGGGATCCTACGAGCAGTACTTC